This TCR beta chain was documented in a study of cytomegalovirus exposure and HLA in healthy donors. Repertoires were generated with immunoSEQ multiplex PCR, while TCRdb's copy carries only in-frame clones and drops some. The sample shows about 180,000 clones, 85% of them seen only once. The CDR3 has 11 amino acids. Germline V gene data show CDR1 as SNHLY and CDR2 as FYNNEI. Trimming left V 8 bases short and J 5 bases short, with 9 bases between. This chain links TRBV2 with TRBJ2-5; D possibly corresponds to TRBD2 (5 bases). The TCR sequence derives from a young man in good health and CMV-seropositive. Sequences were obtained from PBMCs. This CDR3 reads CASGWEETQYF. DNA for the CDR3: TGTGCCAGCGGTTGGGAGGAGACCCAGTACTTC.